Listed here are 9 T cell receptor beta chains from one sample, sequenced in a study of blood T cell repertoires in COVID-19. The assay was immunoSEQ multiplex PCR, and TCRdb's table has in-frame clones only and misses some. The sample carries a few hundred thousand clones, roughly 87% recorded once. The source material was PBMCs or T cells enriched from blood (not recorded which). These receptors originate from a woman between 18 and 29 years old who had recovered from COVID-19.

The CDR3: CASGTTGQENEAFF. The CDR3 bases are TGTGCCAGCGGGACGACAGGGCAAGAAAATGAAGCTTTCTTT. V is TRBV6-5 and J is TRBJ1-1, with 7 bases matching TRBD1. V shed 8 bases and J 7 bases; nucleotides not matched to a gene: 13. This CDR3 comprises 14 residues. Germline lookup yields CDR1 MNHEY and CDR2 SVGAGI.

V gene TRBV24-1 combines with J gene TRBJ2-2, with 9 bases identical to TRBD2. This CDR3 is built from 14 residues. Looked up from germline, CDR1 is KGHDR and CDR2 is SFDVKD. With V trimmed by 12 bases and J by 4 bases, 8 bases remained unmatched. The CDR3 sequence is CAPAGGEVTGELFF. CDR3 nucleotide sequence: TGTGCCCCGGCGGGGGGGGAGGTCACCGGGGAGCTGTTTTTT.

The chain joins TRBV7-3 to TRBJ2-6, with D possibly matching TRBD1 (6 bases). CDR3 length equals 15 residues. Germline V gene sequence: CDR1 SGHTA, CDR2 FQGTGA. The V end was cut by 4 bases, the J end by 2 bases, with 9 bases between. Here the CDR3 DNA reads TGTGCCAGCAGCTCACCAGGGGCTGGGGCCAACGTCCTGACTTTC. Residues: CASSSPGAGANVLTF. The full variable domain, rest sourced from reference TRBV7-3 and TRBJ2-6, is GAGVSQTPSNKVTEKGKYVELRCDPISGHTALYWYRQSLGQGPEFLIYFQGTGAADDSGLPNDRFFAVRPEGSVSTLKIQRTERGDSAVYLCASSSPGAGANVLTFGAGSRLTVL.

This clone was detected once. This chain links TRBV18 with TRBJ1-1, with D possibly being TRBD1 (5 bases). From germline, CDR1 is KGHSH and CDR2 LQKENI. This CDR3 spans 14 amino acids. Trimming took 2 bases from V and 1 from J, leaving 8 bases between them. This CDR3 reads CASSPSTENTEAFF. The CDR3 coding sequence is TGTGCCAGCTCACCATCGACAGAGAACACTGAAGCTTTCTTT.

CDR3 nucleotide sequence: TGTGCCTGGAGTATAGCGAACTATGGCTACACCTTC. It yields the protein CAWSIANYGYTF. The rearrangement uses TRBV30 and TRBJ1-2; D is ambiguous. Germline V gene sequence: CDR1 GTSNPN, CDR2 SVGIG (reference sequence). The V end was cut by 2 bases, the J end by 2 bases, with 6 bases between. CDR3 size: 12 residues.

V gene TRBV19 combines with J gene TRBJ1-1; D is perhaps TRBD1 (5 bases). V lost 4 bases, J lost 4 bases, and 13 bases lay in between. This CDR3 region has 14 residues. Germline CDR1 reads LNHDA; CDR2 reads SQIVND (reference sequence). This CDR3 is CASSTPGKATEAFF. Written as DNA, the CDR3 is TGTGCCAGTAGTACTCCAGGGAAGGCCACTGAAGCTTTCTTT.

V and J are TRBV11-2 and TRBJ2-7, with TRBD1 as a possible D gene (5 bases). V lost 0 bases to trimming and J lost 3 bases, with 15 bases between them. Germline V lookup: CDR1 SGHAT, CDR2 FQNNGV. The CDR3 is made up of 16 amino acids. The CDR3 DNA reads as TGTGCCAGCAGCTTAGATATGGGGCGCCCCCTCTACGAGCAGTACTTC. Its translation: CASSLDMGRPLYEQYF.

V is TRBV7-3 and J is TRBJ2-1; 12 bases are shared with TRBD2. Germline V gene lookup returns CDR1 SGHTA and CDR2 FQGTGA. This CDR3 comprises 17 residues. V lost 5 bases and J lost 5; bases outside the gene matches: 10. Here the CDR3 DNA reads TGTGCCAGCAGCAAGCAAGCCGGACTAGCGGGGAACAATGAGCAGTTCTTC. This translates into CASSKQAGLAGNNEQFF.

This chain uses TRBV4-1 with TRBJ2-3, with D possibly being TRBD1 (6 bases). With 4 bases removed from V and 0 bases from J, the gap between germline ends came to 14 bases. Germline V gene sequence: CDR1 MGHRA, CDR2 YSYEKL. This CDR3 spans 16 amino acids. The CDR3, as DNA: TGCGCCAGCAGCCCAAACGACAGGTTTAGCACAGATACGCAGTATTTT. Amino acid sequence: CASSPNDRFSTDTQYF.